The 5 T cell receptor beta chains in this list originate from one sample, sequenced in a study of beta chain features in type 1 diabetes. Expressed TCRB transcripts got sequenced, as all isolated RNA was reverse transcribed. Measured with immunoSEQ multiplex PCR; TCRdb has only the in-frame clones, and not every one. The profile shows hundreds of thousands of clones, over 10% of them singletons. The source material was naive CD4+ T cells from blood. These receptors all come from a man aged 18-30 years in good health.

The V and J genes are TRBV19 and TRBJ2-6, with TRBD1 identical over 7 bases. V shed 7 bases and J 0 bases; nucleotides not matched to a gene: 6. CDR3 length: 16 residues. From germline, CDR1 is LNHDA and CDR2 SQIVND (reference sequence). This CDR3 is CASIRNRGSGANVLTF. The CDR3 DNA follows: TGTGCCAGTATTAGGAACAGGGGCTCTGGGGCCAACGTCCTGACTTTC.

This clone turned up a few times. This sequence joins TRBV28 and TRBJ2-7, with 8 nucleotides matching TRBD2. The CDR3 totals 13 residues. Looked up from germline, CDR1 is MDHEN and CDR2 is SYDVKM. V was pared by 5 bases and J by 4 bases, with 4 bases of the junction left unmatched. CDR3 amino acids: CASSAGGGYEQYF. CDR3 coding DNA: TGTGCCAGCAGTGCGGGGGGAGGGTACGAGCAGTACTTC. The entire variable domain, with the rest obtained from reference TRBV28 and TRBJ2-7, is as follows: DVKVTQSSRYLVKRTGEKVFLECVQDMDHENMFWYRQDPGLGLRLIYFSYDVKMKEKGDIPEGYSVSREKKERFSLILESASTNQTSMYLCASSAGGGYEQYFGPGTRLTVT.

The chain links TRBV15 to TRBJ2-2; D call uncertain. Germline V gene lookup returns CDR1 LNHNV and CDR2 YYDKDF (reference sequence). V was cut by 5 bases and J by 7 bases, with 14 bases left in between. This CDR3 contains 14 residues. CDR3 coding DNA: TGTGCCACCAGCCTCAGGTCGTCCGGCGGGGAGCTGTTTTTT. This encodes CATSLRSSGGELFF.

This clone was picked up a small number of times. The rearrangement joins TRBV7-2 to TRBJ1-4, with 7 bases that match TRBD1. The junction had 8 bases not matched to a gene; V was cut back by 5 bases and J by 8 bases. CDR1 SGHTA and CDR2 FQGNSA come from the germline V gene. The CDR3 has 14 amino acids. CDR3 loop: CASSPRQGGEKLFF. The CDR3 DNA sequence: TGTGCCAGCAGCCCTAGACAGGGTGGGGAAAAACTGTTTTTT. The full variable domain, with the rest looked up from reference TRBV7-2 and TRBJ1-4, is GAGVSQSPSNKVTEKGKDVELRCDPISGHTALYWYRQSLGQGLEFLIYFQGNSAPDKSGLPSDRFSAERTGGSVSTLTIQRTQQEDSAVYLCASSPRQGGEKLFFGSGTQLSVL.

This CDR3 is CASSTGISYEQYF. In DNA form, the CDR3 reads TGTGCCAGCTCAACCGGGATCTCCTACGAGCAGTACTTC. This rearrangement joins TRBV18 to TRBJ2-7; perhaps TRBD2 as D (5 bases). The germline V gene has CDR1 KGHSH and CDR2 LQKENI. CDR3 size: 13 residues. Trimming took 5 bases from V and 0 from J, leaving 8 bases between them.